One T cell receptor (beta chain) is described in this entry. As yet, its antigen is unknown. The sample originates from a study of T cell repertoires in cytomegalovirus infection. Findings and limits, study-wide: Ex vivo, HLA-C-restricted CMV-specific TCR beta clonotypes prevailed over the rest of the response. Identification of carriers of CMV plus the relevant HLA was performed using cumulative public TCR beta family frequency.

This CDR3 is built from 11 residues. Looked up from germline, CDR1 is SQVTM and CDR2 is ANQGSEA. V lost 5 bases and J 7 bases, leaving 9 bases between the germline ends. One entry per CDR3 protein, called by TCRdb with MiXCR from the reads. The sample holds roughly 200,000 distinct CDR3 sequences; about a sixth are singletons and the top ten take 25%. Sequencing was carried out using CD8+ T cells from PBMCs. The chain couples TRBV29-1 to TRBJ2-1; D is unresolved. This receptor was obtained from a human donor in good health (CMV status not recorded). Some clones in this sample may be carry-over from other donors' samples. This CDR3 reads CSVFLGNEQFF. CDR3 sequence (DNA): TGCAGCGTTTTCCTGGGTAATGAGCAGTTCTTC.